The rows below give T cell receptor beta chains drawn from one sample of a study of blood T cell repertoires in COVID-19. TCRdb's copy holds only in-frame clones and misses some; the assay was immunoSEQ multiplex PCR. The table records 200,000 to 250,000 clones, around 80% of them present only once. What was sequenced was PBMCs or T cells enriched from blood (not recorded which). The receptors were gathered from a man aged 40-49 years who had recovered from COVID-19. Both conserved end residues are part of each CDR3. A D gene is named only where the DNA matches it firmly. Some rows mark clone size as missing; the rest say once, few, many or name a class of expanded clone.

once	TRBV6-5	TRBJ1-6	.	CAGSQTPVYSPLHF	TGTGCCGGCAGCCAAACACCAGTGTACTCACCCCTCCACTTT
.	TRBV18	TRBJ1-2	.	CASSPEGSYGYTF	TGTGCCAGCTCACCAGAAGGGAGCTATGGCTACACCTTC
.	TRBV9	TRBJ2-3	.	CASSVGASQYTDTQYF	TGTGCCAGCAGCGTAGGGGCGAGTCAATACACAGATACGCAGTATTTT
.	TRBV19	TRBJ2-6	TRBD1	CASVTGGPPGANVLTF	TGTGCCAGTGTGACAGGGGGCCCGCCTGGGGCCAACGTCCTGACTTTC
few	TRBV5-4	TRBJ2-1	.	CASSGGLSPGNEQFF	TGTGCCAGCAGCGGAGGCCTTAGCCCTGGCAATGAGCAGTTCTTC
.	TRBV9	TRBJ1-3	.	CASNFDDRPGNTIYF	TGTGCCAGCAACTTTGACGACAGGCCAGGAAACACCATATATTTT
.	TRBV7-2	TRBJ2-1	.	CASSLEAYYNEQFF	TGTGCCAGCAGCTTAGAAGCGTACTACAATGAGCAGTTCTTC
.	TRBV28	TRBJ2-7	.	CASHRWSSYEQYF	TGTGCCAGCCACAGGTGGAGTAGCTACGAGCAGTACTTC
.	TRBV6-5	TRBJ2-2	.	CASSPDRTNTGELFF	TGTGCCAGCAGCCCCGACAGGACGAACACCGGGGAGCTGTTTTTT
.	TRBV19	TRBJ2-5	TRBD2	CASSIKGLAGGQKTQYF	TGTGCCAGTAGTATAAAGGGACTAGCGGGGGGGCAGAAGACCCAGTACTTC
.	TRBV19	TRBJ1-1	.	CASIPRGLPNTEAFF	TGTGCCAGTATCCCCAGGGGCCTTCCGAACACTGAAGCTTTCTTT
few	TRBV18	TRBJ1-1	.	CASSPPTDSEAFF	TGTGCCAGCTCACCTCCGACGGACTCTGAAGCTTTCTTT
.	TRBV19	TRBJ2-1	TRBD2	CASSIASGRISEQFF	TGTGCCAGTAGTATAGCTAGCGGGAGGATCAGTGAGCAGTTCTTC
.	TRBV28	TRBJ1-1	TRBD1	CASSLSRVGGRGYTEAFF	TGTGCCAGCAGTTTATCTCGAGTAGGGGGCAGGGGGTACACTGAAGCTTTCTTT
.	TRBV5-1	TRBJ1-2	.	CASSPTERGYGYTF	TGCGCCAGCAGCCCCACCGAGCGGGGTTATGGCTACACCTTC
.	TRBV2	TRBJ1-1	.	CASRTGKYTEAFF	TGTGCCAGCAGAACAGGGAAGTACACTGAAGCTTTCTTT
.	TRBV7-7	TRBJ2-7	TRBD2	CASSAGDSYEQYF	TGTGCCAGCAGCGCGGGGGACTCCTACGAGCAGTACTTC
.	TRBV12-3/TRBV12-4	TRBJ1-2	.	CASSLRQDGGYTF	TGTGCCAGCAGTTTAAGACAGGATGGAGGCTACACCTTC
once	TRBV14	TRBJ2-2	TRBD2	CASSQASTSKLFF	TGTGCCAGCAGCCAAGCGTCGACTAGCAAGCTGTTTTTT
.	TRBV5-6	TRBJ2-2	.	CASRDTGPGELFF	TGTGCCAGCAGAGACACAGGGCCCGGGGAGCTGTTTTTT
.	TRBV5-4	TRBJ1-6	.	CASSLAGREGSPLHF	TGTGCCAGCAGCTTGGCAGGCAGGGAAGGTTCACCCCTCCACTTT
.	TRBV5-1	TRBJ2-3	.	CASSPQGGGTDTQYF	TGCGCCAGCAGCCCTCAAGGGGGGGGCACAGATACGCAGTATTTT
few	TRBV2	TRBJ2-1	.	CASKDQGSYNEQFF	TGTGCCAGCAAGGACCAGGGCTCCTACAATGAGCAGTTCTTC
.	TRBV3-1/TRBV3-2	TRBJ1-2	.	CASSPSVRNNHGYTF	TGTGCCAGCAGCCCCTCGGTAAGAAATAACCATGGCTACACCTTC
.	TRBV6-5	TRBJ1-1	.	CASSYPRGGLGTEAFF	TGTGCCAGCAGTTACCCCAGGGGAGGGTTGGGCACTGAAGCTTTCTTT
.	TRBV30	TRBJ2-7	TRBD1	CAWSRDRGGEQYF	TGTGCCTGGAGCCGAGACAGGGGTGGCGAGCAGTACTTC
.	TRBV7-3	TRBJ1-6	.	CASSLLGRGANSPLHF	TGTGCCAGCAGCTTATTGGGCAGGGGTGCGAATTCACCCCTCCACTTT
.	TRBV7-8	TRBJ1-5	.	CASSLAGRSQPQHF	TGTGCCAGCAGCTTAGCAGGGAGGAGTCAGCCCCAGCATTTT